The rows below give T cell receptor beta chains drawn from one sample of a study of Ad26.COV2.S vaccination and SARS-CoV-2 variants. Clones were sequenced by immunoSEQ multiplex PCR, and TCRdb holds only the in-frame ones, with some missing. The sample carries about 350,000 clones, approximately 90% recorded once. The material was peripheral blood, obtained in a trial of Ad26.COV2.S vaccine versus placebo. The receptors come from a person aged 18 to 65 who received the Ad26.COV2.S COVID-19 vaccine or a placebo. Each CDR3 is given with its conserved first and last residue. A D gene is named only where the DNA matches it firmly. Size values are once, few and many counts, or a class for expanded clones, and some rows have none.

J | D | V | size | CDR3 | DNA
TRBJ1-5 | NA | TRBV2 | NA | CASSEVVDSNQPQHF | TGTGCCAGCAGTGAAGTGGTGGATAGCAATCAGCCCCAGCATTTT
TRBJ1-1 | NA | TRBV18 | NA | CASSPSFSELNTEAFF | TGTGCCAGCTCACCAAGTTTCTCAGAGCTGAACACTGAAGCTTTCTTT
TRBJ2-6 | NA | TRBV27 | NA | CASSLTVSGANVLTF | TGTGCCAGCAGTTTAACGGTATCTGGGGCCAACGTCCTGACTTTC
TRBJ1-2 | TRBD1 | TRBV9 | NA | CASSVGTGERGYTF | TGTGCCAGCAGCGTGGGGACAGGGGAAAGAGGCTACACCTTC
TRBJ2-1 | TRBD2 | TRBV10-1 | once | CASSELAGGPPFF | TGCGCCAGCAGTGAATTAGCGGGAGGGCCGCCGTTCTTC
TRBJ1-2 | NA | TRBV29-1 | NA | CSVWGLNYGYTF | TGCAGCGTTTGGGGTCTTAACTATGGCTACACCTTC
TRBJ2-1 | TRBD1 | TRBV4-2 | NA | CASSQDPDRAYGLYQFF | TGTGCCAGCAGCCAAGATCCGGACAGGGCTTATGGGCTCTACCAGTTCTTC
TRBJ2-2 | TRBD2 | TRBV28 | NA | CASSALAVANTGELFF | TGTGCCAGCAGTGCCCTAGCGGTCGCGAACACCGGGGAGCTGTTTTTT
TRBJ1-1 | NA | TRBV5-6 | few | CASSLWAGGNTEAFF | TGTGCCAGCAGCTTGTGGGCGGGGGGGAACACTGAAGCTTTCTTT
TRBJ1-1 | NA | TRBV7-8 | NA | CASSSNRLGPNTEAFF | TGTGCCAGCAGCAGCAACCGTTTGGGGCCGAACACTGAAGCTTTCTTT
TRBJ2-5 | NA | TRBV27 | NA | CASSLNPQETQYF | TGTGCCAGCAGTTTAAATCCCCAAGAGACCCAGTACTTC
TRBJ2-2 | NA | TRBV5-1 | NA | CASSLGAREPANTGELFF | TGCGCCAGCAGCTTGGGGGCCAGGGAACCCGCGAACACCGGGGAGCTGTTTTTT
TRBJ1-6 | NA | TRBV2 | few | CASSRRDVGNSPLHF | TGTGCCAGCAGCCGTCGCGACGTTGGTAATTCACCCCTCCACTTT
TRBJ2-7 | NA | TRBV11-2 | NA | CASSLPFQNEQYF | TGTGCCAGCAGCTTGCCCTTCCAAAACGAGCAGTACTTC
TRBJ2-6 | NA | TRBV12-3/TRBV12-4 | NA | CASSSSGANVLTF | TGTGCCAGCAGCTCTTCTGGGGCCAACGTCCTGACTTTC
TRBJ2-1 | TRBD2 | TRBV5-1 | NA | CASLPVPGLAGTEQFF | TGCGCCAGCCTCCCTGTCCCGGGACTAGCGGGAACCGAGCAGTTCTTC
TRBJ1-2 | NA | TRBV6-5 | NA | CASSNSLWDGYTF | TGTGCCAGCAGTAATTCCCTGTGGGATGGCTACACCTTC
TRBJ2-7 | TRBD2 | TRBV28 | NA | CASSLGLAAYEQYF | TGTGCCAGCAGTTTAGGACTAGCGGCCTACGAGCAGTACTTC
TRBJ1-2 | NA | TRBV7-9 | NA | CASSLQVAGPNYGYTF | TGTGCCAGCAGCTTGCAGGTCGCCGGGCCTAACTATGGCTACACCTTC
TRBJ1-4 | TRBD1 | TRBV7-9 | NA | CASTVTGGYEKLFF | TGTGCCAGCACCGTTACAGGGGGCTATGAAAAACTGTTTTTT
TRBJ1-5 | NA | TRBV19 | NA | CASSRQKTNNQPQHF | TGTGCCAGTAGTAGGCAGAAAACAAACAATCAGCCCCAGCATTTT
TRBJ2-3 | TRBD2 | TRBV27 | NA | CASSYSGLARADTQYF | TGTGCCAGCAGTTATTCGGGACTAGCTAGGGCAGATACGCAGTATTTT
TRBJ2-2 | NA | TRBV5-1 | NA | CASSLEGLDTGELFF | TGCGCCAGCAGCTTGGAGGGGTTGGACACCGGGGAGCTGTTTTTT
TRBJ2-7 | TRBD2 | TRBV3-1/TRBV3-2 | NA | CASSQDRTSGMYEQYF | TGTGCCAGCAGCCAAGACCGGACTAGCGGGATGTACGAGCAGTACTTC
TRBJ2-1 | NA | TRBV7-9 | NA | CASGAVSYNEQFF | TGTGCCAGCGGGGCGGTCTCCTACAATGAGCAGTTCTTC
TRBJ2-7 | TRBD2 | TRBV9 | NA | CASSVTSGGYEQYF | TGTGCCAGCAGCGTTACTAGCGGAGGATACGAGCAGTACTTC
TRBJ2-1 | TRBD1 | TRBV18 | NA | CASSPMTGDNEQFF | TGTGCCAGCTCACCCATGACAGGGGACAATGAGCAGTTCTTC
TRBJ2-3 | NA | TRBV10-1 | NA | CASSAERNTDTQYF | TGCGCCAGCAGTGCTGAGAGAAACACAGATACGCAGTATTTT